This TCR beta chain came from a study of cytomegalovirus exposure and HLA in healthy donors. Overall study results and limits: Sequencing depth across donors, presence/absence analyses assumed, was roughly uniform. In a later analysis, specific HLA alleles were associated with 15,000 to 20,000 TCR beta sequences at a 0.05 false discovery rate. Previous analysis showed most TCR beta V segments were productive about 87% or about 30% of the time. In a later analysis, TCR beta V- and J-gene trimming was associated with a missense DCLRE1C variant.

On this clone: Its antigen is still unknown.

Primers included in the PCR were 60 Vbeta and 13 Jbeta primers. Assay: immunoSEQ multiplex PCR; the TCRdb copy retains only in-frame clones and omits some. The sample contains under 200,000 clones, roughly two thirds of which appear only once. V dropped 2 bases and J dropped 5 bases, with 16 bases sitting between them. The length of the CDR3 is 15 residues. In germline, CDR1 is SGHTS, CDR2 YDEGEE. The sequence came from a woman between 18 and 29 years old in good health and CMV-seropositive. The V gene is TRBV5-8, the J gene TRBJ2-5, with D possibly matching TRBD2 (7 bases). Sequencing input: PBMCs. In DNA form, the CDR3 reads TGTGCCAGCAGCTTTCACGTGGGGGGGCCGGAGACCCAGTACTTC. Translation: CASSFHVGGPETQYF.